This TCR beta chain was profiled in a study of Ad26.COV2.S vaccination and SARS-CoV-2 variants. On the study more broadly: Doses of Ad26.COV2.S were injected into muscle once or twice, 56 days apart.

Germline CDR1 and CDR2: SGHRS and YFSETQ. The length of the CDR3 is 18 residues. Trimming cost V 0 bases and J 5 bases; bases outside gene matches: 13. The table came from immunoSEQ multiplex PCR; TCRdb's copy has only in-frame clones and leaves some out. Seen here are some 450,000 clones, 90% observed once, and the top ten hold around 4.5%. Whole-study findings and limits: Placebo and vaccine recipients had non-spike TCR breadth that was similar. TCR breadth and depth estimates may have understated total T cell responses. Placebo recipients had lower spike-specific TCR breadth than vaccine recipients.

Treatment reported: some 20 received Ad26.COV2.S at low or high dose, single or two shots; 5 received placebo; per-sample allocation not given. The study sampled participants on day 63 after the first vaccine or placebo injection. This clone showed up just once. Its antigen remains unidentified. The chain employs TRBV5-1 and TRBJ2-5; 10 bases map to TRBD1. This TCR derives from a person between 18 and 60 years old who received the Ad26.COV2.S COVID-19 vaccine or a placebo. The source was peripheral blood, collected in a trial of Ad26.COV2.S vaccine versus placebo. The CDR3 DNA is TGCGCCAGCAGCTTGGCTCCACAACAGACAGGGGGCCAGGAGACCCAGTACTTC. Translating gives CASSLAPQQTGGQETQYF.